The clone carrying this T cell receptor (beta chain) was recorded once. These data come from a study of OX40 agonist ivuxolimab in advanced cancers. Study as a whole: The study gave patients intravenous ivuxolimab at 0.01 to 10 mg/kg every 2 weeks.

TCRdb keeps only in-frame clones here, not all; method: immunoSEQ multiplex PCR. The sample carries about 93,000 clones, about 90% recorded once. Losses at the gene ends were 1 base for V and 2 bases for J; bases not matched to a gene: 8. The germline V gene has CDR1 SQVTM and CDR2 ANQGSEA. The CDR3 spans 17 residues. This material consisted of CD4+ or CD8+ T cells sorted from blood, taken in a trial of the OX40 agonist ivuxolimab. This sequence originates from an adult with an advanced solid tumor such as melanoma, head and neck, liver or kidney cancer. V and J are TRBV29-1 and TRBJ2-1; TRBD2 matches at 10 bases. In DNA, the CDR3 is TGCAGCGTTGAAGCCCTAACTAGCGGGATGACCTACAATGAGCAGTTCTTC. It codes for CSVEALTSGMTYNEQFF.